Listed below are T cell receptor beta chains from one sample, sequenced in a study of cytomegalovirus exposure and HLA in healthy donors. Assay: immunoSEQ multiplex PCR; the TCRdb copy retains only in-frame clones and omits some. The data contain about 130,000 clones, roughly 8.8% of them singletons. The specimen sequenced was PBMCs. The receptors derive from a middle-aged woman in good health and CMV-seropositive. Each CDR3 is given with its conserved first and last residue. The order of the fields is clone size, V gene, J gene, D gene, CDR3 protein, CDR3 DNA. D genes are given only for firm matches. Size tells how often a clone was seen (once, few, many) or the class of an expanded clone, and some rows leave it out.

many	TRBV27	TRBJ1-5	TRBD1	CASSPGTGIQPQHF	TGTGCCAGCAGTCCCGGGACAGGGATTCAGCCCCAGCATTTT
few	TRBV10-3	TRBJ2-3	TRBD2	CAISESSSGGTDTQYF	TGTGCCATCAGTGAGTCCTCTAGCGGGGGCACAGATACGCAGTATTTT
few	TRBV6-5	TRBJ2-1	.	CASSYLGGAGNEQFF	TGTGCCAGCAGTTACCTTGGAGGGGCTGGCAATGAGCAGTTCTTC
few	TRBV2	TRBJ1-2	TRBD1	CASMRDREGYTF	TGTGCCAGCATGAGGGACAGGGAGGGCTACACCTTC
few	TRBV29-1	TRBJ1-1	TRBD1	CSVLRGQASNTEAFF	TGCAGCGTTCTTAGGGGACAGGCCTCGAACACTGAAGCTTTCTTT
few	TRBV5-8	TRBJ2-5	.	CASSLAEWSQETQYF	TGTGCCAGCAGCTTGGCGGAGTGGAGCCAAGAGACCCAGTACTTC
.	TRBV5-4	TRBJ1-2	TRBD1	CASSLAGQGSYGYTF	TGTGCCAGCAGCTTGGCGGGACAGGGGAGCTATGGCTACACCTTC
few	TRBV6-5	TRBJ2-2	.	CASKRRTAYTGELFF	TGTGCCAGCAAAAGAAGGACAGCATACACCGGGGAGCTGTTTTTT
few	TRBV19	TRBJ2-3	.	CASRSPSEGTDTQYF	TGTGCCAGTAGGTCCCCCTCAGAGGGTACAGATACGCAGTATTTT
few	TRBV5-1	TRBJ1-4	.	CASSLTGRDEKLFF	TGCGCCAGCAGCCTCACAGGGAGGGATGAAAAACTGTTTTTT
.	TRBV5-1	TRBJ1-2	.	CASSPVEGPSYGYTF	TGCGCCAGCAGCCCGGTAGAGGGTCCCTCCTATGGCTACACCTTC
few	TRBV29-1	TRBJ2-5	TRBD2	CSVELRLAGNQETQYF	TGCAGCGTTGAACTTCGACTAGCGGGGAACCAAGAGACCCAGTACTTC
.	TRBV10-3	TRBJ2-7	.	CAISDQDYYYEQYF	TGTGCCATCAGTGACCAGGACTATTATTACGAGCAGTACTTC
.	TRBV5-6	TRBJ2-7	.	CASSRPEYEQYF	TGTGCCAGCAGCCGACCGGAGTACGAGCAGTACTTC
.	TRBV5-4	TRBJ2-3	TRBD2	CASSRWGGGFTDTQYF	TGTGCCAGCAGCAGATGGGGCGGGGGGTTCACAGATACGCAGTATTTT
few	TRBV6-6	TRBJ2-7	.	CASSYSKPAREQYF	TGTGCCAGCAGTTACTCGAAGCCAGCCAGGGAGCAGTACTTC
few	TRBV19	TRBJ2-2	TRBD1	CASSRSGQGFDGELFF	TGTGCCAGTAGCCGGTCGGGACAGGGGTTTGACGGGGAGCTGTTTTTT
.	TRBV7-9	TRBJ1-2	.	CASNFGEGNYGYTF	TGTGCCAGCAATTTCGGGGAGGGGAACTATGGCTACACCTTC
.	TRBV6-6	TRBJ1-1	.	CASSSSYRGGNTEAFF	TGTGCCAGCAGTTCCTCCTATAGAGGGGGGAACACTGAAGCTTTCTTT
few	TRBV5-4	TRBJ1-6	TRBD1	CASSQRQGNSPLHF	TGTGCCAGCAGCCAAAGACAGGGTAATTCACCCCTCCACTTT
.	TRBV5-1	TRBJ2-7	.	CASSPDSSSYEQYF	TGCGCCAGCAGCCCGGACAGCAGCTCCTACGAGCAGTACTTC
.	TRBV6-1	TRBJ2-7	TRBD2	CASTLRGGIYEQYF	TGTGCCAGCACCCTACGCGGGGGGATCTACGAGCAGTACTTC
few	TRBV6-1	TRBJ1-3	.	CASSRTPGNTIYF	TGTGCCAGCAGTAGGACACCTGGAAACACCATATATTTT
.	TRBV29-1	TRBJ1-2	TRBD1	CSVEDPSGTARGGYTF	TGCAGCGTTGAAGATCCCTCCGGGACAGCCCGGGGTGGCTACACCTTC
few	TRBV10-2	TRBJ2-4	.	CASSESGYLAKNIQYF	TGCGCCAGCAGTGAATCAGGGTACTTAGCCAAAAACATTCAGTACTTC
.	TRBV29-1	TRBJ1-5	.	CSVPYRVEVNQPQHF	TGCAGCGTTCCCTACAGGGTAGAAGTGAATCAGCCCCAGCATTTT
few	TRBV7-9	TRBJ2-4	TRBD2	CASSSTSGGQVGIQYF	TGTGCCAGCAGCTCGACTAGCGGGGGCCAGGTTGGCATTCAGTACTTC
.	TRBV2	TRBJ2-1	TRBD1	CASSETGAVYNEQFF	TGTGCCAGCAGTGAGACAGGGGCTGTCTACAATGAGCAGTTCTTC
few	TRBV5-3	TRBJ2-3	TRBD2	CARSFRLAGGRKDTQYF	TGTGCCAGAAGCTTCCGACTAGCGGGGGGGCGGAAAGATACGCAGTATTTT
.	TRBV27	TRBJ1-1	TRBD1	CASSLWQGDTEAFF	TGTGCCAGCAGTTTATGGCAGGGGGACACTGAAGCTTTCTTT
.	TRBV19	TRBJ2-1	TRBD2	CASSIDHAGGFGEQFF	TGTGCCAGTAGTATAGATCACGCGGGGGGGTTTGGTGAGCAGTTCTTC
.	TRBV5-1	TRBJ1-5	.	CASSLGEGSNQPQHF	TGCGCCAGCAGCTTGGGGGAGGGGAGCAATCAGCCCCAGCATTTT
.	TRBV5-4	TRBJ1-2	.	CASSPDKFGYGYTF	TGTGCCAGCAGCCCGGACAAGTTCGGTTATGGCTACACCTTC
.	TRBV6-1	TRBJ2-7	TRBD1	CASSVGQGASSYEQYF	TGTGCCAGCAGTGTGGGACAGGGGGCAAGCTCCTACGAGCAGTACTTC
.	TRBV2	TRBJ1-5	.	CASSPDKSNQPQHF	TGTGCCAGCAGCCCTGACAAATCCAATCAGCCCCAGCATTTT
.	TRBV7-9	TRBJ1-1	.	CASSFGGDTEAFF	TGTGCCAGCAGCTTTGGGGGCGATACTGAAGCTTTCTTT
.	TRBV5-1	TRBJ2-5	TRBD1	CASTQWGTTGGETQYF	TGCGCCAGCACCCAGTGGGGGACCACAGGGGGAGAGACCCAGTACTTC
few	TRBV5-1	TRBJ2-3	TRBD1	CASSITGGLGTDTQYF	TGCGCCAGCAGCATAACAGGGGGGCTGGGGACAGATACGCAGTATTTT
few	TRBV6-6	TRBJ2-1	.	CASSPSVGEQFF	TGTGCCAGCAGCCCTTCGGTTGGTGAGCAGTTCTTC
few	TRBV5-1	TRBJ1-2	TRBD1	CASSEPDRGFGYTF	TGCGCCAGCAGCGAGCCCGACAGGGGATTTGGCTACACCTTC
few	TRBV7-2	TRBJ1-3	TRBD1	CASSLMWTGASSGNTIYF	TGTGCCAGCAGCTTAATGTGGACAGGGGCCTCCTCTGGAAACACCATATATTTT
.	TRBV28	TRBJ2-3	TRBD2	CASSSPGSGGPLDTQYF	TGTGCCAGCAGTTCCCCGGGTAGCGGGGGGCCCTTGGATACGCAGTATTTT
few	TRBV5-1	TRBJ1-2	.	CASSLVDNYGYTF	TGCGCCAGCAGCTTGGTAGATAACTATGGCTACACCTTC
few	TRBV5-8	TRBJ2-2	.	CASTQRGRNTGELFF	TGTGCCAGCACCCAAAGGGGGAGGAACACCGGGGAGCTGTTTTTT
few	TRBV6-5	TRBJ2-5	.	CASSRTGLETQYF	TGTGCCAGCAGTCGAACAGGGTTGGAGACCCAGTACTTC
few	TRBV6-1	TRBJ1-1	.	CASSDYSRTTEAFF	TGTGCCAGCAGTGACTACAGCAGAACTACTGAAGCTTTCTTT
once	TRBV5-4	TRBJ2-5	TRBD2	CASSEGLAGGLGTQYF	TGTGCCAGCAGCGAAGGACTAGCGGGGGGCCTGGGGACCCAGTACTTC
many	TRBV6-1	TRBJ1-1	.	CASSERASGGTEAFF	TGTGCCAGCAGTGAGAGGGCTTCCGGGGGCACTGAAGCTTTCTTT
few	TRBV4-1	TRBJ1-2	.	CASSQDRAGWDGYTF	TGCGCCAGCAGCCAAGATAGGGCGGGGTGGGATGGCTACACCTTC
few	TRBV19	TRBJ1-3	TRBD1	CASGNDRGLSGNTIYF	TGTGCCAGCGGAAACGACAGGGGCCTCTCTGGAAACACCATATATTTT
few	TRBV6-4	TRBJ2-2	TRBD1	CASRFDRGTGELFF	TGTGCCAGCAGATTTGACAGGGGTACCGGGGAGCTGTTCTTT
.	TRBV5-1	TRBJ1-4	.	CASSFPRGNEKLFF	TGCGCCAGCAGCTTTCCCAGGGGTAATGAAAAACTGTTTTTT
few	TRBV18	TRBJ1-5	.	CASSRGGNQPQHF	TGTGCCAGCTCACGAGGCGGCAATCAGCCCCAGCATTTT
.	TRBV5-1	TRBJ1-1	.	CASSSEGQREAFF	TGCGCCAGCAGCTCGGAAGGACAGAGAGAAGCTTTCTTT
few	TRBV7-9	TRBJ1-4	.	CASSYFQALNEKLFF	TGTGCCAGCAGCTACTTCCAGGCTCTCAATGAAAAACTGTTTTTT